Listed below are T cell receptor beta chains from one sample, sequenced in a study of blood T cell repertoires in COVID-19. The repertoire was sequenced with immunoSEQ multiplex PCR; TCRdb's copy has only in-frame clones and lacks some. The data hold tens of thousands of clones, with around 82% observed a single time. The specimen sequenced was peripheral blood. These receptors all come from a woman at least 80 years old with acute or convalescent COVID-19. Each CDR3 is given without its conserved first and last residue. Each record gives: J gene, clone size, V gene, CDR3 protein. The listing skips clone size in some rows; elsewhere it reads once, few, many or a size class.

TRBJ2-1	.	TRBV18	ASSIFTSGSSNEQF
TRBJ2-3	.	TRBV24-1	ATNGGQGTTDTQY
TRBJ2-3	.	TRBV19	ASRGGAGIAGGTDTQY
TRBJ2-1	.	TRBV28	ASRPASGHNEQF
TRBJ1-2	.	TRBV19	ASSIGGGYT
TRBJ1-6	.	TRBV7-2	ASSLDRVSPLH
TRBJ2-7	.	TRBV10-2	ASSLDSTSSYEQY
TRBJ1-1	.	TRBV12-3/TRBV12-4	ASSLGGGTEAF
TRBJ1-4	once	TRBV2	ASIWEGQPNEKLF
TRBJ1-6	once	TRBV3-1/TRBV3-2	ASSLSGDNSPLH
TRBJ2-3	.	TRBV7-9	ASSYTGTDTQY
TRBJ1-1	.	TRBV7-9	ASSPFAGGAETF
TRBJ1-4	few	TRBV12-3/TRBV12-4	ASKYGGNEKLF
TRBJ1-5	few	TRBV4-2	ASSQDWLGQGSNQPQH
TRBJ1-1	.	TRBV4-2	ASSQEAWAF
TRBJ2-1	.	TRBV3-1/TRBV3-2	ASSQNANEQF
TRBJ2-3	.	TRBV3-1/TRBV3-2	ASVGEYTDTQY
TRBJ2-7	.	TRBV29-1	SVDGDRGLGEQY
TRBJ1-5	.	TRBV7-8	ASSRQAGTWDQPQH
TRBJ2-3	.	TRBV6-1	ASSERGPSTDTQY
TRBJ1-1	once	TRBV27	ASSLGGTGRRYTEAF
TRBJ1-1	.	TRBV2	ASTPSGYTEAF
TRBJ1-5	.	TRBV20-1	SASRDRLGDSNQPQH
TRBJ2-1	.	TRBV6-5	ASSSTSGVYNEQF
TRBJ1-1	few	TRBV29-1	SVKGNEAF
TRBJ2-1	.	TRBV11-2	ASSLDPGSFHPF
TRBJ1-5	.	TRBV6-1	ASSVGQGNLFNQPQH
TRBJ2-6	.	TRBV7-9	ASRDSGANVLT
TRBJ2-2	.	TRBV12-3/TRBV12-4	ASRSAGELF
TRBJ1-4	.	TRBV6-5	ASSTSTGRREKLF
TRBJ2-2	.	TRBV5-1	ASYSGSNTGELF
TRBJ1-2	few	TRBV6-5	ASLTLAGRLRT
TRBJ2-3	.	TRBV11-3	ASSRAGAGGGDTQY
TRBJ1-5	once	TRBV27	ASAVGQGVSNQPQH
TRBJ2-5	once	TRBV29-1	SARDRGRVETQY
TRBJ2-1	.	TRBV5-1	ASSPGLAGRGNEQF
TRBJ2-1	.	TRBV7-9	ASSTSSGSWNEQF
TRBJ2-1	.	TRBV15	ATSMGPGKTEQF
TRBJ2-7	few	TRBV7-3	ASSGQGPYEQY
TRBJ1-6	few	TRBV6-5	ASSYRRAKDSPLH
TRBJ2-2	.	TRBV5-4	ASSSTELAGLSGELF
TRBJ1-1	.	TRBV5-1	ASSGTVENTEAF
TRBJ2-5	.	TRBV3-1/TRBV3-2	ASSQYGRLQETQY
TRBJ2-2	.	TRBV6-5	ASRSGVQITGELF
TRBJ1-2	.	TRBV24-1	ATSDLTGSGYT